This is a list of T cell receptor beta chains from one sample in a study of T cell responses to AZD1222 COVID-19 vaccine. Assay: immunoSEQ multiplex PCR; the TCRdb copy retains only in-frame clones and omits some. The sample contains fewer than 120,000 clones, less than 95% of which appear only once. Specimen: peripheral blood, collected on day 0 of AZD1222 vaccination. The receptor source for this set is an adult in good health. CDR3s include the opening cysteine and the closing phenylalanine or tryptophan. Fields, in order: V gene, J gene, CDR3 protein.

v_call: TRBV7-2
j_call: TRBJ1-2
cdr3_aa: CASSLRTGPNYGYTF

v_call: TRBV3-1/TRBV3-2
j_call: TRBJ1-6
cdr3_aa: CASSQATSYSPLHF

v_call: TRBV30
j_call: TRBJ2-5
cdr3_aa: CAWIQTGGILETQYF

v_call: TRBV19
j_call: TRBJ1-6
cdr3_aa: CASSPRGLNSYNSPLHF

v_call: TRBV5-4
j_call: TRBJ1-2
cdr3_aa: CASSSGQGAEGYTF

v_call: TRBV30
j_call: TRBJ2-7
cdr3_aa: CAWAPGTATYEQYF

v_call: TRBV5-1
j_call: TRBJ1-3
cdr3_aa: CASSLQGPYFLSGNTIYF

v_call: TRBV7-3
j_call: TRBJ1-2
cdr3_aa: CASSLTPNRGYTF

v_call: TRBV19
j_call: TRBJ1-1
cdr3_aa: CASGDGGAFF

v_call: TRBV5-1
j_call: TRBJ2-1
cdr3_aa: CASSLGLASYNEQFF

v_call: TRBV11-2
j_call: TRBJ1-4
cdr3_aa: CASSPGTYSEKLFF

v_call: TRBV4-1
j_call: TRBJ1-1
cdr3_aa: CASSQTPDKWTEAFF

v_call: TRBV3-1/TRBV3-2
j_call: TRBJ2-1
cdr3_aa: CASSLGLAGGSGNEQFF

v_call: TRBV10-3
j_call: TRBJ1-1
cdr3_aa: CAISNTGMNTEAFF

v_call: TRBV5-1
j_call: TRBJ2-7
cdr3_aa: CASSLSRGGPYEQYF

v_call: TRBV27
j_call: TRBJ2-2
cdr3_aa: CASSLGQGLGTGELFF

v_call: TRBV7-3
j_call: TRBJ1-2
cdr3_aa: CASSDGTGGGYTF

v_call: TRBV6-1
j_call: TRBJ1-2
cdr3_aa: CASSVNRDGPNYGYTF

v_call: TRBV20-1
j_call: TRBJ2-1
cdr3_aa: CSASLNEQFF

v_call: TRBV2
j_call: TRBJ1-2
cdr3_aa: CASKVLGDGGYTF

v_call: TRBV27
j_call: TRBJ1-1
cdr3_aa: CASSSDSMNTEAFF

v_call: TRBV6-6
j_call: TRBJ1-1
cdr3_aa: CASSQMGQKNTEAFF

v_call: TRBV27
j_call: TRBJ1-2
cdr3_aa: CARQGIMDGYTF

v_call: TRBV6-1
j_call: TRBJ1-4
cdr3_aa: CASTLGVFEKLFF

v_call: TRBV7-9
j_call: TRBJ2-7
cdr3_aa: CASSSGLLNYEQYF

v_call: TRBV28
j_call: TRBJ1-6
cdr3_aa: CASSLSDRENSPLHF

v_call: TRBV28
j_call: TRBJ1-6
cdr3_aa: CASRTWTGGSPLHF

v_call: TRBV19
j_call: TRBJ2-7
cdr3_aa: CASSSQYQQYF

v_call: TRBV24-1
j_call: TRBJ2-6
cdr3_aa: CATSDQGGSGANVLTF

v_call: TRBV18
j_call: TRBJ2-7
cdr3_aa: CASSPPGTSGRVEQYF

v_call: TRBV19
j_call: TRBJ2-5
cdr3_aa: CASSARGAQETQYF

v_call: TRBV28
j_call: TRBJ1-5
cdr3_aa: CASSPGTGPQPQHF

v_call: TRBV6-5
j_call: TRBJ2-3
cdr3_aa: CASSRTGRRTDTQYF

v_call: TRBV4-1
j_call: TRBJ2-7
cdr3_aa: CASSQVLDSHSRIYEQYF

v_call: TRBV28
j_call: TRBJ2-4
cdr3_aa: CASSSGTSGLAKNIQYF

v_call: TRBV3-1/TRBV3-2
j_call: TRBJ1-6
cdr3_aa: CASSQGQNNSPLHF

v_call: TRBV7-9
j_call: TRBJ1-3
cdr3_aa: CASSLAPGASGNTIYF

v_call: TRBV19
j_call: TRBJ1-5
cdr3_aa: CASSVGLGQPQHF

v_call: TRBV28
j_call: TRBJ2-5
cdr3_aa: CASISPGRETQYF

v_call: TRBV15
j_call: TRBJ1-4
cdr3_aa: CATSRVTANEKLFF

v_call: TRBV6-5
j_call: TRBJ2-1
cdr3_aa: CASSSGTDLNEQFF

v_call: TRBV18
j_call: TRBJ2-1
cdr3_aa: CASSTSGYNEQFF

v_call: TRBV5-4
j_call: TRBJ2-7
cdr3_aa: CASSVGLAGGAYEQYF

v_call: TRBV21-1
j_call: TRBJ1-4
cdr3_aa: CASSKVSEGDFRIRKLFF

v_call: TRBV19
j_call: TRBJ1-2
cdr3_aa: CASSIRQNYGYTF

v_call: TRBV11-2
j_call: TRBJ1-3
cdr3_aa: CASSLDPPWTGNTIYF